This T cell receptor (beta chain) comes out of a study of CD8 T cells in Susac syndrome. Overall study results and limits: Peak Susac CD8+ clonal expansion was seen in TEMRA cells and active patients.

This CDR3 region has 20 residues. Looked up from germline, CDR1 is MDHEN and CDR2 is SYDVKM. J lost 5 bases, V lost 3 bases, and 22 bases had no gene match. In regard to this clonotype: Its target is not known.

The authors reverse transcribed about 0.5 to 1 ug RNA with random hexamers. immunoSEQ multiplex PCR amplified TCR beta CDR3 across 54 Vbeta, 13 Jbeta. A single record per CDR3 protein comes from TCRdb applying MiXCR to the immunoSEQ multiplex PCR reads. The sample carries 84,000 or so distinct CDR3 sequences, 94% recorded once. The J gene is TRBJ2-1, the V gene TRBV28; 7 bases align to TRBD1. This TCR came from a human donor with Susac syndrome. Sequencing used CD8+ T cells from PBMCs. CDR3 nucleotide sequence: TGTGCCAGCAGTTTCTACGGACTCGGGACAGCCCTCTTAAAACACAATGAGCAGTTCTTC. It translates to CASSFYGLGTALLKHNEQFF.